This is a list of T cell receptor beta chains from one sample in a study of blood T cell repertoires in COVID-19. This table comes from immunoSEQ multiplex PCR, and its TCRdb copy is limited to in-frame clones, with some not included. The sample lists fewer than 70,000 clones, approximately 88% occurring once. Sequenced: peripheral blood. Receptor source: a middle-aged man with active COVID-19. Both conserved end residues are part of each CDR3. A D gene is named only where the DNA matches it firmly. Clone size is given for some rows only: seen once, a few or many times, or a class if the clone is expanded.

clone_size j_call v_call d_call cdr3_aa cdr3_nt
once TRBJ2-6 TRBV11-3 NA CASSSTGGANVLTF TGTGCCAGCAGCTCAACGGGGGGGGCCAACGTCCTGACTTTC
few TRBJ2-1 TRBV6-2/TRBV6-3 NA CASSHRQVYNEQFF TGTGCCAGCAGCCACAGACAGGTCTACAATGAGCAGTTCTTC
NA TRBJ2-7 TRBV6-5 TRBD1 CASSWTGGGYEQYF TGTGCCAGCAGTTGGACAGGGGGCGGCTACGAGCAGTACTTC
NA TRBJ2-4 TRBV5-4 TRBD2 CASSWTSGGGNIQYF TGTGCCAGCAGCTGGACTAGCGGGGGGGGAAACATTCAGTACTTC
NA TRBJ1-6 TRBV19 TRBD1 CASRTGGDSPLHF TGTGCCAGTCGGACAGGGGGCGATTCACCCCTCCACTTT
NA TRBJ2-3 TRBV5-4 NA CASTSQWPDTQYF TGTGCCAGCACTTCCCAGTGGCCAGATACGCAGTATTTT
NA TRBJ2-7 TRBV4-2 NA CASSRGGSSNYEQYF TGTGCCAGCAGCCGTGGGGGGAGTTCCAACTACGAGCAGTACTTC
NA TRBJ1-1 TRBV12-3/TRBV12-4 NA CASSFRGNTEAFF TGTGCCAGCAGTTTTCGGGGGAACACTGAAGCTTTCTTT
NA TRBJ1-2 TRBV3-1/TRBV3-2 NA CASSRGGGSYGYTF TGTGCCAGCAGCCGGGGAGGAGGTTCCTATGGCTACACCTTC
NA TRBJ2-5 TRBV2 NA CASSGRQGQTQYF TGTGCCAGCAGTGGACGGCAGGGGCAGACCCAGTACTTC
NA TRBJ1-3 TRBV5-1 NA CASSLGGGRGSGNTIYF TGCGCCAGCAGCTTGGGAGGTGGCCGGGGCTCTGGAAACACCATATATTTT
NA TRBJ2-7 TRBV6-1 NA CASSEENSSYEQYF TGTGCCAGCAGTGAAGAGAACAGTTCCTACGAGCAGTACTTC
NA TRBJ2-5 TRBV5-1 TRBD2 CASGRAGGGETQYF TGCGCCAGCGGCCGAGCGGGAGGCGGGGAGACCCAGTACTTC
NA TRBJ1-1 TRBV2 NA CASSRGYTEAFF TGTGCCAGCAGCCGGGGATACACTGAAGCTTTCTTT
NA TRBJ2-3 TRBV2 NA CASSAGVSGDTQYF TGTGCCAGCAGTGCGGGGGTATCAGGAGATACGCAGTATTTT
NA TRBJ2-3 TRBV15 NA CATSDTGTYRDTQYF TGTGCCACCAGCGACACCGGGACTTATAGGGATACGCAGTATTTT
NA TRBJ2-3 TRBV2 NA CASSDGGSTDTQYF TGTGCCAGCAGTGACGGCGGTAGCACAGATACGCAGTATTTT
NA TRBJ1-1 TRBV9 TRBD1 CASSVGDSYTEAFF TGTGCCAGCAGCGTGGGGGACAGCTACACTGAAGCTTTCTTT
NA TRBJ2-1 TRBV19 TRBD2 CASSMGLAVHNEQFF TGTGCCAGTAGTATGGGGCTAGCGGTACACAATGAGCAGTTCTTC
NA TRBJ2-1 TRBV5-5 TRBD2 CASSLAASGGNEQFF TGTGCCAGCAGCTTGGCGGCTAGCGGGGGCAATGAGCAGTTCTTC
NA TRBJ1-2 TRBV5-6 NA CASSLKGVAYGYTF TGTGCCAGCAGCTTGAAGGGAGTGGCCTATGGCTACACCTTC
NA TRBJ2-7 TRBV7-9 NA CASSLVLGGEQYF TGTGCCAGCAGCTTAGTGCTTGGAGGCGAGCAGTACTTC
NA TRBJ2-5 TRBV11-3 TRBD1 CASSLGQQETQYF TGTGCCAGCAGCCTGGGACAGCAAGAGACCCAGTACTTC
NA TRBJ1-2 TRBV19 NA CASTVGGPYGYTF TGTGCCAGTACGGTCGGGGGTCCTTATGGCTACACCTTC
NA TRBJ2-2 TRBV19 NA CASSIVAGSNTGELFF TGTGCCAGTAGTATAGTGGCAGGCTCGAACACCGGGGAGCTGTTTTTT
NA TRBJ2-4 TRBV29-1 NA CSVADRLAKNIQYF TGCAGCGTCGCCGACAGATTAGCCAAAAACATTCAGTACTTC
NA TRBJ1-5 TRBV7-9 NA CASSLAGGASQPQHF TGTGCCAGCAGCTTAGCTGGGGGGGCTAGTCAGCCCCAGCATTTT
few TRBJ1-5 TRBV21-1 NA CPLSKGTKNQPQHF TGCCCCCTGAGTAAGGGGACAAAAAATCAGCCCCAGCATTTT
NA TRBJ2-7 TRBV11-2 NA CASSISGSSYEQYF TGTGCCAGCAGTATCTCGGGGAGCTCCTACGAGCAGTACTTC
NA TRBJ1-2 TRBV5-1 NA CASSYSEGGYTF TGCGCCAGCAGCTATTCGGAGGGTGGCTACACCTTC
few TRBJ1-5 TRBV5-6 NA CASSWQQGSTHQPQHF TGTGCCAGCAGCTGGCAACAGGGATCCACCCATCAGCCCCAGCATTTT